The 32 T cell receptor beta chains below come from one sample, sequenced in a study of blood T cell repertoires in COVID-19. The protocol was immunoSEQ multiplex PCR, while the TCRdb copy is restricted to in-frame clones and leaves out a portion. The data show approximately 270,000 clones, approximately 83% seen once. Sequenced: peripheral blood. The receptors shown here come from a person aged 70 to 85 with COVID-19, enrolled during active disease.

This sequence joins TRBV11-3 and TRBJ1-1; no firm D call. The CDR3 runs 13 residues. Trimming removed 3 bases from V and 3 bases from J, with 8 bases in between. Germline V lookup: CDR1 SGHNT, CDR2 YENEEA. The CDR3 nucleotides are TGTGCCAGCAGCTTCTCTATTCACACTGAAGCTTTCTTT. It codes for CASSFSIHTEAFF.

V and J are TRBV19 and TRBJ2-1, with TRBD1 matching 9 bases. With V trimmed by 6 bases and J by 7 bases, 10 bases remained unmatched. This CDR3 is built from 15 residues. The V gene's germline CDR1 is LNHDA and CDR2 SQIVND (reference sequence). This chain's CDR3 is CASRDEGTGPNEQFF. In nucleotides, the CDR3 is TGTGCCAGTAGGGATGAAGGGACAGGGCCAAATGAGCAGTTCTTC.

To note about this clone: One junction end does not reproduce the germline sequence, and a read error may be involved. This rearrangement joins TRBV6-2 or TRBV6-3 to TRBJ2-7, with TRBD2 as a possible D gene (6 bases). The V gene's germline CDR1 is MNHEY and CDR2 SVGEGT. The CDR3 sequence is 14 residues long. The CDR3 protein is CASSYSPSRPWGDF. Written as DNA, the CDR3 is TGTGCCAGCAGTTACTCCCCGTCGAGGCCCTGGGGGGACTTC.

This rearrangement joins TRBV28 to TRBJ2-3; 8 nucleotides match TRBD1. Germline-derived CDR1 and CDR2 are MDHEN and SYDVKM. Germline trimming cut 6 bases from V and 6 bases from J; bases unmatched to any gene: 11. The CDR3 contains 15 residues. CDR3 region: CASRRGAGGLDTQYF. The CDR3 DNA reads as TGTGCCAGCAGAAGGGGGGCAGGGGGCTTGGATACGCAGTATTTT. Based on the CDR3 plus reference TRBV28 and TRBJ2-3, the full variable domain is DVKVTQSSRYLVKRTGEKVFLECVQDMDHENMFWYRQDPGLGLRLIYFSYDVKMKEKGDIPEGYSVSREKKERFSLILESASTNQTSMYLCASRRGAGGLDTQYFGPGTRLTVL.

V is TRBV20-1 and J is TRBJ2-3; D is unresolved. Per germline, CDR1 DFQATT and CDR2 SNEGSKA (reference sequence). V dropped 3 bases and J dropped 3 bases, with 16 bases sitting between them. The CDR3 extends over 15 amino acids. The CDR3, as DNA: TGCAGTGCTAGTCGAGGTACCTTTCCGACAGATACGCAGTATTTT. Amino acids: CSASRGTFPTDTQYF.

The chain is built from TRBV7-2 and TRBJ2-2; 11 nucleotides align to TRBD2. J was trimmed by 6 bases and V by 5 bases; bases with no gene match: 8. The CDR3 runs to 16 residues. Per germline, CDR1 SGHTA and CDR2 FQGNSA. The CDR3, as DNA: TGTGCCAGCAGCCTTATAGCGGGAGGGCCCCCCGGGGAGCTGTTTTTT. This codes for CASSLIAGGPPGELFF.

The DNA of the CDR3 is TGTGCCAGCAGTCGAGCGGGGGGGCCAATATTCGAGCAGTACTTC. It is translated as CASSRAGGPIFEQYF. J is TRBJ2-7 and V is TRBV27; 10 positions agree with TRBD2. The V segment lost 5 bases and the J segment 6 bases; nucleotides outside the gene matches: 10. Germline loops: CDR1 MNHEY, CDR2 SMNVEV (reference sequence). The CDR3 is 15 amino acids.

CDR3 amino acids: CASSPLTDSNYGYTF. CDR3 sequence (DNA): TGTGCCAGCTCACCCTTGACAGACTCTAACTATGGCTACACCTTC. The V and J genes are TRBV18 and TRBJ1-2, with D perhaps matching TRBD1 (5 bases). This CDR3 is 15 amino acids long. Germline CDR1 is KGHSH and CDR2 is LQKENI. Trimming removed 3 bases at V and 0 bases at J, with 11 bases between.

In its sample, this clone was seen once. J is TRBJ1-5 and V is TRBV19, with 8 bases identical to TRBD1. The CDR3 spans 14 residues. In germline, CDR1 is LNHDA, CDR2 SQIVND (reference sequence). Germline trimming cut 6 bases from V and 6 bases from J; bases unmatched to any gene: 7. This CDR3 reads CASRLPGGGQPQHF. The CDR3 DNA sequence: TGTGCCAGTAGGCTTCCAGGGGGCGGTCAGCCCCAGCATTTT.

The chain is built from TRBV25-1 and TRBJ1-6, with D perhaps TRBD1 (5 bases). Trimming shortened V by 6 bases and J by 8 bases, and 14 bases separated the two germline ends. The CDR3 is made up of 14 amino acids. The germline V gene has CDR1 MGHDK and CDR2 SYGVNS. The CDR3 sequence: CASSDSSFYSPLHF. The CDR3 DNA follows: TGTGCCAGCAGCGACAGCTCGTTTTATTCACCCCTCCACTTT.

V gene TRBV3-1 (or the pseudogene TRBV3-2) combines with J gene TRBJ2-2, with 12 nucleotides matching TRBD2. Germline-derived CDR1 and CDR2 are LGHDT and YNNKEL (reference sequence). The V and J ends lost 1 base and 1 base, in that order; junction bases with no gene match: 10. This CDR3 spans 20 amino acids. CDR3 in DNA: TGTGCCAGCAGCCAAGTAAGGGCTAGCGGGAGGGATAAGAACACCGGGGAGCTGTTTTTT. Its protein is CASSQVRASGRDKNTGELFF.

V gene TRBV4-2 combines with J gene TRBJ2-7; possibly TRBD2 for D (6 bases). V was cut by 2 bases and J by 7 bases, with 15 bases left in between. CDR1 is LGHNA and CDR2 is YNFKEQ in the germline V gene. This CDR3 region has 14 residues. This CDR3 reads CASSQSGALAEQYF. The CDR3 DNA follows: TGTGCCAGCAGCCAAAGTGGGGCTCTAGCGGAGCAGTACTTC.

The DNA for the CDR3 is TGTGCCACCTCTCGACAGGGAATAACTGAAGCTTTCTTT. As protein: CATSRQGITEAFF. The chain couples TRBV6-5 to TRBJ1-1, with TRBD1 identical over 7 bases. CDR3 length: 13 residues. V shed 10 bases and J 5 bases; nucleotides not matched to a gene: 10. CDR1 is MNHEY and CDR2 is SVGAGI in the germline V gene.

CDR3 bases: TGTGCCAGCAGTTTGTACCGGGACAGGGTTTTGGGGCAGTACTTC. Protein: CASSLYRDRVLGQYF. This chain connects TRBV28 to TRBJ2-7; 9 bases align to TRBD1. Losses at the gene ends were 3 bases for V and 9 bases for J; bases not matched to a gene: 12. Per the germline V gene, CDR1 is MDHEN and CDR2 is SYDVKM. This CDR3 has 15 amino acids.

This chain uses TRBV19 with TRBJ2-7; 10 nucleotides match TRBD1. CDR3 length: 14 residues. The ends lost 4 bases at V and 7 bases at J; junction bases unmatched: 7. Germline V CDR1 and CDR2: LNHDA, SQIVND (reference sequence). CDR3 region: CASSTRDRGWEQYF. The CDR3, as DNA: TGTGCCAGTAGTACTCGGGACAGGGGCTGGGAGCAGTACTTC. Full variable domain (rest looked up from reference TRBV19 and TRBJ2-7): DGGITQSPKYLFRKEGQNVTLSCEQNLNHDAMYWYRQDPGQGLRLIYYSQIVNDFQKGDIAEGYSVSREKKESFPLTVTSAQKNPTAFYLCASSTRDRGWEQYFGPGTRLTVT.

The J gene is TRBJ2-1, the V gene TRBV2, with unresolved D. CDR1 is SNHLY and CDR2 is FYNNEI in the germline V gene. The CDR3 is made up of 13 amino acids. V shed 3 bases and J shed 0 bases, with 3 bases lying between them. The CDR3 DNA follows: TGTGCCAGCAGTGACAGCTCCTACAATGAGCAGTTCTTC. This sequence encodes CASSDSSYNEQFF.

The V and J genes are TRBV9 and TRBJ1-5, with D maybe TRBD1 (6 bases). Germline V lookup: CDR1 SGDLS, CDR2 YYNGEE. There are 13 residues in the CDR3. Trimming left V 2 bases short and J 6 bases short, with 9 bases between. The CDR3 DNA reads TGTGCCAGCAGCGTTGCAGGGGCTCAGCCCCAGCATTTT. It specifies CASSVAGAQPQHF.

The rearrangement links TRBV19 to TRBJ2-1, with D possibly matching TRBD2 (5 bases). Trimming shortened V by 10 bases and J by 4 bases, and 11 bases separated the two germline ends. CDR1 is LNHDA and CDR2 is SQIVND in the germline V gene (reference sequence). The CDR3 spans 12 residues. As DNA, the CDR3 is TGTGCCACCTTAGCGCGGTACAATGAGCAGTTCTTC. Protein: CATLARYNEQFF.

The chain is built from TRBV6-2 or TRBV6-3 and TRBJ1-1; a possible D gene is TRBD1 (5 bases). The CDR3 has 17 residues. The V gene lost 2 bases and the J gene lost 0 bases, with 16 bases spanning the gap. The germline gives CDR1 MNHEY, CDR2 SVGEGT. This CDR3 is CASSYRAGFWVNTEAFF. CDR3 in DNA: TGTGCCAGCAGTTACCGGGCAGGGTTTTGGGTGAACACTGAAGCTTTCTTT.

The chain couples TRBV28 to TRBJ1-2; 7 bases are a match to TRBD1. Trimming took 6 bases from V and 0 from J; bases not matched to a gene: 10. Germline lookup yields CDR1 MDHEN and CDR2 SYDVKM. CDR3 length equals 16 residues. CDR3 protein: CASSPRGQTPNYGYTF. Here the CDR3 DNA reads TGTGCCAGCAGCCCCAGGGGACAGACCCCTAACTATGGCTACACCTTC.

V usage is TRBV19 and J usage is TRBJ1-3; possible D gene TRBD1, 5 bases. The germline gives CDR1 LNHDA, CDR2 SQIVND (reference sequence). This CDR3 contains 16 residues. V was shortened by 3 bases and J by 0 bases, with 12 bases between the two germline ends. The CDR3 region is CASSMVRDSSGNTIYF. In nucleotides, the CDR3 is TGTGCCAGTAGTATGGTCCGGGACTCCTCTGGAAACACCATATATTTT.

The CDR3 DNA sequence: TGTGCCAGCAGCTCGCAACCCGGGACAGCAAACACTGAAGCTTTCTTT. Its protein is CASSSQPGTANTEAFF. The chain combines TRBV7-3 with TRBJ1-1; 7 positions match TRBD1. Trimming took 4 bases from V and 2 from J; bases not matched to a gene: 10. The germline V gene has CDR1 SGHTA and CDR2 FQGTGA. This CDR3 comprises 16 residues.

The chain's CDR3 is CASRPTGDRGYGYTF. The CDR3 DNA follows: TGTGCCAGCAGACCGACAGGGGATAGGGGCTATGGCTACACCTTC. The chain has TRBV28 and TRBJ1-2, with 8 positions matching TRBD1. The CDR3 is made up of 15 amino acids. V shed 6 bases and J 4 bases; nucleotides not matched to a gene: 10. Germline assignment: CDR1 MDHEN and CDR2 SYDVKM.

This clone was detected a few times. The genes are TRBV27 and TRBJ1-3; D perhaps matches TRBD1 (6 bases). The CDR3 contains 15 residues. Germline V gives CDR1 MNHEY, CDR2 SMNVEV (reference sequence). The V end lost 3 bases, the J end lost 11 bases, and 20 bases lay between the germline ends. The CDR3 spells CASSFSTGPAEPIYF. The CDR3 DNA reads TGTGCCAGCAGTTTCTCCACAGGGCCCGCTGAGCCCATATATTTT.

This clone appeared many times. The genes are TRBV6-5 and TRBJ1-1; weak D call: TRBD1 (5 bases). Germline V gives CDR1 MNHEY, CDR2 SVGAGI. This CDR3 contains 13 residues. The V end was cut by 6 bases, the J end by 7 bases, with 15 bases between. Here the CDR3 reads CASRFGVGGEAFF. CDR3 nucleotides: TGTGCCAGCAGATTCGGGGTGGGGGGTGAAGCTTTCTTT.

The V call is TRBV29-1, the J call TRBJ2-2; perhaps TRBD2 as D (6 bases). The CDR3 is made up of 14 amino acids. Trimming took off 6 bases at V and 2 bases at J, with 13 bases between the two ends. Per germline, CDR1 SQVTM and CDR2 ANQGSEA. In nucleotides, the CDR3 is TGCAGCGTGGGAAGACTAGAAAACACCGGGGAGCTGTTTTTT. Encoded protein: CSVGRLENTGELFF.

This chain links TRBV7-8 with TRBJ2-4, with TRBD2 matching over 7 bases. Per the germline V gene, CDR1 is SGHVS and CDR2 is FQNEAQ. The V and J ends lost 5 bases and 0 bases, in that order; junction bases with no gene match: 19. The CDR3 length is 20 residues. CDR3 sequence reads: CASSLGEGDVWGLAKNIQYF. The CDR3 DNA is TGTGCCAGCAGCCTAGGGGAGGGTGATGTCTGGGGTCTAGCCAAAAACATTCAGTACTTC.

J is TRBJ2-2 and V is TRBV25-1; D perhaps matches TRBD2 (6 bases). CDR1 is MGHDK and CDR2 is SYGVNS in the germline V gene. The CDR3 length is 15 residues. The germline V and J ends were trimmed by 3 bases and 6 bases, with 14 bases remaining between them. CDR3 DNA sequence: TGTGCCAGCAGTGATTTGGGGGGAAGGGCCGGGGAGCTGTTTTTT. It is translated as CASSDLGGRAGELFF.

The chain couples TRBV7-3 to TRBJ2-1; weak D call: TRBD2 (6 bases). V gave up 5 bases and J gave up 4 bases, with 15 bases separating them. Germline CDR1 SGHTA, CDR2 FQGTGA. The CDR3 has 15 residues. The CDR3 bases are TGTGCCAGCAGCCCCCTGGGGGGACGGTACAATGAGCAGTTCTTC. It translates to CASSPLGGRYNEQFF.

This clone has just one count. CDR3 loop: CASSQIRDRNYGYTF. Here the CDR3 DNA reads TGTGCCAGCAGTCAGATCAGGGACAGAAACTATGGCTACACCTTC. The V and J genes are TRBV6-2 or TRBV6-3 and TRBJ1-2, with 7 bases that match TRBD1. Germline lookup yields CDR1 MNHEY and CDR2 SVGEGT. The V and J ends lost 5 bases and 2 bases, in that order; junction bases with no gene match: 8. The CDR3 spans 15 residues.

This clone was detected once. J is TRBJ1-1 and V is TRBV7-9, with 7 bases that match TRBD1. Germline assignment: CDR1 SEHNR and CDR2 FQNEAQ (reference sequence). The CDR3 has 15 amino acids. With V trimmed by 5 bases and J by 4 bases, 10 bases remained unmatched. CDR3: CASSPLDRVGTEAFF. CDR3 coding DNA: TGTGCCAGCAGCCCATTAGACAGGGTGGGCACTGAAGCTTTCTTT. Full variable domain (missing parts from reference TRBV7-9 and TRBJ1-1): DTGVSQNPRHKITKRGQNVTFRCDPISEHNRLYWYRQTLGQGPEFLTYFQNEAQLEKSRLLSDRFSAERPKGSFSTLEIQRTEQGDSAMYLCASSPLDRVGTEAFFGQGTRLTVV.

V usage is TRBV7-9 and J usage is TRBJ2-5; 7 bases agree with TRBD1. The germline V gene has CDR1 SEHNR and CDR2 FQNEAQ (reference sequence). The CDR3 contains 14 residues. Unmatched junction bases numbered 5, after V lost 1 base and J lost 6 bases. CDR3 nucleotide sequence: TGTGCCAGCAGCTTAGTTACAGGGGAAAAGACCCAGTACTTC. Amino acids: CASSLVTGEKTQYF.